This passage covers 17 T cell receptor beta chains from one sample sequenced in a study of T-cell memory formation after mild COVID-19. MiXCR, run by TCRdb on the 5' RACE reads, gives a single entry per CDR3 protein. The data contain about 130,000 distinct CDR3 sequences, around a sixth of them singletons. The sample consisted of PBMCs or a T cell subset sorted from them (not recorded which). The receptor source for this set is an adult woman who had mild COVID-19 (a few samples of this study predate the infection). Cell type and time point are not known.

V and J are TRBV10-2 and TRBJ2-5, with D possibly being TRBD1 or TRBD2 (5 bases each). Germline loops: CDR1 WSHSY, CDR2 SAAADI. There are 14 residues in the CDR3. V was clipped by 4 bases and J by 6 bases, with 15 bases between them. CDR3 sequence: CASSAPGPGKTQYF. The CDR3, as DNA: TGCGCCAGCAGTGCCCCGGGGCCGGGAAAGACCCAGTACTTC.

This clonotype was detected many times. The chain is built from TRBV14 and TRBJ2-7, with D maybe TRBD1 (6 bases). The CDR3 sequence is 12 residues long. Trimming removed 3 bases from V and 4 bases from J, with 7 bases in between. The germline V gene has CDR1 SGHDN and CDR2 FVKESK. CDR3 sequence (DNA): TGTGCCAGCAGCCAGCAGGGGTACGAGCAGTACTTC. It is translated as CASSQQGYEQYF.

This clonotype has just a few counts. V and J are TRBV4-1 and TRBJ2-5; D is uncertain. CDR1 and CDR2 from the germline V gene are MGHRA and YSYEKL. Trimming took off 2 bases at V and 5 bases at J, with 12 bases between the two ends. This CDR3 has 14 amino acids. The CDR3 region has the DNA TGCGCCAGCAGCCAAATGCTAACGAGGGAGACCCAGTACTTC. It specifies CASSQMLTRETQYF.

This chain uses TRBV9 with TRBJ2-1; 9 bases align to TRBD1. Germline loops: CDR1 SGDLS, CDR2 YYNGEE. CDR3 size: 19 residues. Trimming took 4 bases from V and 4 from J; bases not matched to a gene: 18. CDR3 protein: CASSNRTGASGVRYNEQFF. Written as DNA, the CDR3 is TGTGCCAGCAGCAATCGGACAGGGGCAAGCGGGGTGCGGTACAATGAGCAGTTCTTC.

The genes are TRBV7-2 and TRBJ2-2; D is unclear. The CDR3 is made up of 16 amino acids. V gave up 5 bases and J gave up 2 bases, with 15 bases separating them. Germline V gives CDR1 SGHTA, CDR2 FQGNSA. DNA of the CDR3: TGTGCCAGCAGCCCCCCCGCCAGGCTCAACACCGGGGAGCTGTTTTTT. Its protein is CASSPPARLNTGELFF.

A few counts support this clonotype. This chain uses TRBV14 with TRBJ1-1; no firm D call. The germline V gene has CDR1 SGHDN and CDR2 FVKESK. V was cut by 5 bases and J by 3 bases, with 10 bases left in between. The CDR3 runs to 13 residues. The CDR3 sequence is CASSVARYTEAFF. In DNA form, the CDR3 reads TGTGCCAGCAGCGTAGCTAGGTACACTGAAGCTTTCTTT.

This clonotype was seen more than once but under ten times. For the CDR3, the DNA is TGTGCCAGCAGCGAAACTAGCGGGGTCTACAATGAGCAGTTCTTC. It translates to CASSETSGVYNEQFF. The chain has TRBV7-9 and TRBJ2-1; 10 bases are shared with TRBD2. Germline CDR1 is SEHNR and CDR2 is FQNEAQ (reference sequence). The V gene end was trimmed by 5 bases and the J gene end by 3 bases; junction bases not matched to a gene: 4. The length of the CDR3 is 15 residues.

A few counts support this clonotype. The chain carries TRBV19 and TRBJ1-1; D not resolved. Trimming stripped 5 bases from V and 0 bases from J, with 10 bases between. The germline V gene encodes CDR1 LNHDA and CDR2 SQIVND (reference sequence). The CDR3 is made up of 14 amino acids. CDR3 DNA: TGTGCCAGTAGTTCGAGGGCGATGAACACTGAAGCTTTCTTT. It translates to CASSSRAMNTEAFF.

The chain employs TRBV20-1 and TRBJ2-1; D is ambiguous. This CDR3 region has 14 residues. V was cut by 0 bases and J by 5 bases, with 11 bases left in between. Germline CDR1 and CDR2: DFQATT and SNEGSKA (reference sequence). CDR3 in amino acids: CSARDLHTDNEQFF. The CDR3 DNA reads as TGCAGTGCTAGAGATCTTCACACCGACAATGAGCAGTTCTTC.

This clonotype was seen ten or more times. The rearrangement joins TRBV13 to TRBJ2-2, with D tentatively TRBD1 (5 bases). V was cut by 2 bases and J by 2 bases, with 6 bases left in between. CDR1 and CDR2 from the germline V gene are PRHDT and FYEKMQ (reference sequence). The CDR3 runs 14 residues. The CDR3 DNA reads as TGTGCCAGCAGCTTAAGGGGAAACACCGGGGAGCTGTTTTTT. Its protein product is CASSLRGNTGELFF.

V usage is TRBV4-1 and J usage is TRBJ1-4, with D hard to call. Germline V lookup: CDR1 MGHRA, CDR2 YSYEKL. The CDR3 is 14 amino acids. V lost 4 bases, J lost 4 bases, and 10 bases lay in between. As DNA, the CDR3 is TGCGCCAGCAGCCGCCGTCCGATTAATGAAAAACTGTTTTTT. It encodes CASSRRPINEKLFF.

This clonotype was detected a few times. The chain has TRBV2 and TRBJ2-7, with TRBD1 identical over 8 bases. The germline CDR1 and CDR2 sequences are SNHLY and FYNNEI. The CDR3 length is 15 residues. The trim removed 1 base at V and 0 bases at J, leaving 2 bases unmatched. CDR3 loop: CASSEGQGTSYEQYF. DNA for the CDR3: TGTGCCAGCAGTGAAGGACAGGGGACCTCCTACGAGCAGTACTTC.

In its sample, this clonotype was seen a few times. The chain carries TRBV6-5 and TRBJ2-3, with D possibly being TRBD1 or TRBD2 (6 bases each). Trimming took off 0 bases at V and 6 bases at J, with 13 bases between the two ends. CDR1 is MNHEY, CDR2 SVGAGI, per germline. CDR3 size: 15 residues. CDR3 DNA sequence: TGTGCCAGCAGTTACTCATGGGGGGCGTTCGATACGCAGTATTTT. Its translation: CASSYSWGAFDTQYF.

This clonotype occurred many times. The chain recombines TRBV5-1 with TRBJ2-1; D may be TRBD2 (5 bases). The germline gives CDR1 SGHRS, CDR2 YFSETQ. The CDR3 contains 9 residues. For the CDR3, the DNA is TGCGGAGGGTGGAATGAGCAGTTCTTC. This sequence encodes CGGWNEQFF.

This clonotype was counted ten times or more. The chain couples TRBV20-1 to TRBJ2-5; 7 bases align to TRBD2. In germline, CDR1 is DFQATT, CDR2 SNEGSKA (reference sequence). The junction had 11 bases not matched to a gene; V was cut back by 4 bases and J by 6 bases. This CDR3 spans 14 amino acids. CDR3 sequence reads: CSATDLAVMKTQYF. The CDR3 DNA sequence: TGCAGTGCTACCGATCTAGCGGTCATGAAGACCCAGTACTTC.

This clonotype was found a few times. This chain connects TRBV7-9 to TRBJ2-5; weak D call: TRBD2 (5 bases). CDR1 is SEHNR, CDR2 FQNEAQ, per germline (reference sequence). V was cut by 5 bases and J by 5 bases, with 21 bases left in between. The CDR3 is 16 residues long. CDR3 sequence reads: CASSARKGFGGETQYF. The DNA for the CDR3 is TGTGCCAGCAGCGCCAGAAAAGGCTTCGGCGGGGAGACCCAGTACTTC.

This clonotype was counted only a few times. V usage is TRBV20-1 and J usage is TRBJ1-1; TRBD1 matches 7 bases. V dropped 6 bases and J dropped 5; count of bases not matched to a gene: 27. The germline CDR1 and CDR2 sequences are DFQATT and SNEGSKA (reference sequence). The length of the CDR3 is 19 residues. The CDR3 nucleotides are TGCAGTGCGAAGCACAGGGGTCGGGGGTCGGTCGTTTATTCTACTGAAGCTTTCTTT. It encodes CSAKHRGRGSVVYSTEAFF.